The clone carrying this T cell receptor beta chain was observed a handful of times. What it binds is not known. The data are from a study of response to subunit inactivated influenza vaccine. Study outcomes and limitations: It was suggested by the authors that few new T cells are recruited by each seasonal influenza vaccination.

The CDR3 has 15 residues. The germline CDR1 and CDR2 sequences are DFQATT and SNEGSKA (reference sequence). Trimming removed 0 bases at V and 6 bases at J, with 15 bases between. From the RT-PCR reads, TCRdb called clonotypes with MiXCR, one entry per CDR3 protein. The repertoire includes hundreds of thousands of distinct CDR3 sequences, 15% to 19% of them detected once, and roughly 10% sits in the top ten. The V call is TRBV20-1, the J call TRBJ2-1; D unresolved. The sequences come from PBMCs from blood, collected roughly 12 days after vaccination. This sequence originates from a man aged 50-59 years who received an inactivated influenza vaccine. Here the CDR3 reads CSARDLGQFSNEQFF. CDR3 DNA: TGCAGTGCTAGAGATTTAGGGCAGTTTTCCAATGAGCAGTTCTTC.